Listed below are T cell receptor beta chains from one sample, sequenced in a study of T-cell reconstitution after alpha-beta-depleted transplantation in children. TCRdb used MiXCR to reprocess the PCR reads, holding one entry per CDR3 protein. The table lists 250,000 to 300,000 distinct CDR3 sequences, around 10% of them singletons. Source: peripheral blood, taken 180 days after TCRalphabeta/CD19-depleted stem cell transplant. These receptors all come from a male patient aged 2-10 years who had a stem cell transplant for chronic granulomatous disease, so the T cells may come from the graft donor. Both conserved end residues are part of each CDR3. D genes are given only for firm matches. A clone size is listed for some rows: how often the clone was seen (once, few, many), or a class if it is expanded.

cdr3_aa: CASSYSIGYEQYF
cdr3_nt: TGTGCCAGCAGTTACTCGATCGGGTACGAGCAGTACTTC
j_call: TRBJ2-7
d_call: -
clone_size: -
v_call: TRBV6-5

cdr3_aa: CASSLSGNFYEQYF
cdr3_nt: TGTGCCAGCAGCCTTAGCGGGAATTTCTACGAGCAGTACTTC
j_call: TRBJ2-7
d_call: TRBD2
clone_size: many
v_call: TRBV27

cdr3_aa: CASSPSGRNEQFF
cdr3_nt: TGTGCCAGCAGCCCTAGCGGGAGGAATGAGCAGTTCTTC
j_call: TRBJ2-1
d_call: TRBD2
clone_size: many
v_call: TRBV7-9

cdr3_aa: CASSQEVGTYEQYF
cdr3_nt: TGCGCCAGCAGCCAAGAAGTCGGAACCTACGAGCAGTACTTC
j_call: TRBJ2-7
d_call: -
clone_size: many
v_call: TRBV4-3

cdr3_aa: CSVKGFSGENTGELFF
cdr3_nt: TGCAGCGTTAAGGGGTTTAGCGGGGAGAACACCGGGGAGCTGTTTTTT
j_call: TRBJ2-2
d_call: TRBD2
clone_size: many
v_call: TRBV29-1

cdr3_aa: CASSPPRLARGELFF
cdr3_nt: TGTGCCAGTAGTCCCCCCCGACTAGCGCGCGGGGAGCTGTTTTTT
j_call: TRBJ2-2
d_call: TRBD2
clone_size: -
v_call: TRBV19

cdr3_aa: CASSTRLGYTGELFF
cdr3_nt: TGTGCCAGCAGCACTAGACTAGGATACACCGGGGAGCTGTTTTTT
j_call: TRBJ2-2
d_call: -
clone_size: many
v_call: TRBV6-1

cdr3_aa: CASSATSTDTQYF
cdr3_nt: TGTGCCAGCTCAGCGACTAGCACAGATACGCAGTATTTT
j_call: TRBJ2-3
d_call: -
clone_size: many
v_call: TRBV18

cdr3_aa: CSAPTGWNNEQFF
cdr3_nt: TGCAGTGCTCCGACAGGGTGGAACAATGAGCAGTTCTTC
j_call: TRBJ2-1
d_call: TRBD1
clone_size: -
v_call: TRBV20-1

cdr3_aa: CASSESIGHPTGRETQYF
cdr3_nt: TGCGCCAGCAGTGAGTCGATAGGACACCCAACGGGTCGAGAGACCCAGTACTTC
j_call: TRBJ2-5
d_call: -
clone_size: many
v_call: TRBV10-1

cdr3_aa: CSVGQYYEQYF
cdr3_nt: TGCAGCGTGGGACAGTACTACGAGCAGTACTTC
j_call: TRBJ2-7
d_call: TRBD1
clone_size: medium-sized
v_call: TRBV29-1

cdr3_aa: CASSPQGRRTEAFF
cdr3_nt: TGTGCCAGCAGCCCACAGGGCAGGAGAACTGAAGCTTTCTTT
j_call: TRBJ1-1
d_call: -
clone_size: -
v_call: TRBV6-1

cdr3_aa: CASSSTGTGKGEQYF
cdr3_nt: TGTGCCAGCAGTTCCACCGGGACAGGGAAGGGCGAGCAGTACTTC
j_call: TRBJ2-7
d_call: TRBD1
clone_size: many
v_call: TRBV6-5

cdr3_aa: CSAPTSGEYNEQFF
cdr3_nt: TGCAGTGCTCCCACTAGCGGGGAATACAATGAGCAGTTCTTC
j_call: TRBJ2-1
d_call: TRBD2
clone_size: many
v_call: TRBV20-1

cdr3_aa: CSARDLKRELNIQYF
cdr3_nt: TGCAGTGCTAGAGATCTCAAGCGGGAGCTGAACATTCAGTACTTC
j_call: TRBJ2-4
d_call: TRBD2
clone_size: many
v_call: TRBV20-1

cdr3_aa: CSVELAGSSYEQYF
cdr3_nt: TGCAGCGTTGAACTTGCGGGGTCCTCCTACGAGCAGTACTTC
j_call: TRBJ2-7
d_call: -
clone_size: many
v_call: TRBV29-1

cdr3_aa: CASSPRTSGGARDTQYF
cdr3_nt: TGCGCCAGCAGCCCGAGGACTAGCGGGGGGGCTCGAGATACGCAGTATTTT
j_call: TRBJ2-3
d_call: TRBD2
clone_size: many
v_call: TRBV5-1

cdr3_aa: CASSSREFGNEQFF
cdr3_nt: TGTGCCAGCAGCTCGAGGGAATTTGGCAATGAGCAGTTCTTC
j_call: TRBJ2-1
d_call: -
clone_size: many
v_call: TRBV7-2

cdr3_aa: CASSLGGSEQHF
cdr3_nt: TGTGCCAGCAGCTTAGGGGGATCCGAGCAGCACTTC
j_call: TRBJ2-7
d_call: -
clone_size: -
v_call: TRBV11-2

cdr3_aa: CASTLGGRGGNEQFF
cdr3_nt: TGTGCCAGTACCCTAGGGGGCAGGGGCGGAAATGAGCAGTTCTTC
j_call: TRBJ2-1
d_call: TRBD1
clone_size: -
v_call: TRBV19

cdr3_aa: CASSPDWANYGYTF
cdr3_nt: TGCGCCAGCAGCCCGGACTGGGCGAACTATGGCTACACCTTC
j_call: TRBJ1-2
d_call: -
clone_size: once
v_call: TRBV5-1

cdr3_aa: CASSQRSGNTEAFF
cdr3_nt: TGCGCCAGCAGCCAACGGTCCGGGAACACTGAAGCTTTCTTT
j_call: TRBJ1-1
d_call: -
clone_size: few
v_call: TRBV4-1

cdr3_aa: CASSLALGASGEKLFF
cdr3_nt: TGCGCCAGCAGCTTGGCGCTGGGGGCGTCCGGGGAAAAACTGTTTTTT
j_call: TRBJ1-4
d_call: -
clone_size: many
v_call: TRBV5-1

cdr3_aa: CASSPPGDSNSPLHF
cdr3_nt: TGTGCCAGCAGCCCACCAGGGGACTCTAATTCACCCCTCCACTTT
j_call: TRBJ1-6
d_call: -
clone_size: -
v_call: TRBV28

cdr3_aa: CASSPTGGAPSSYEQYF
cdr3_nt: TGTGCCAGCAGCCCTACGGGAGGGGCCCCCAGCTCCTACGAGCAGTACTTC
j_call: TRBJ2-7
d_call: TRBD2
clone_size: -
v_call: TRBV7-9

cdr3_aa: CASSLHRGRNQPQHF
cdr3_nt: TGTGCCAGCAGCTTACACAGGGGGCGAAATCAGCCCCAGCATTTT
j_call: TRBJ1-5
d_call: TRBD1
clone_size: many
v_call: TRBV7-2

cdr3_aa: CASSFGGPSNTQYF
cdr3_nt: TGTGCCAGCAGCTTCGGCGGTCCCTCAAATACGCAGTATTTT
j_call: TRBJ2-3
d_call: -
clone_size: many
v_call: TRBV7-3

cdr3_aa: CASKWRGRARTDTQYF
cdr3_nt: TGTGCCAGCAAATGGCGGGGGAGGGCCAGGACAGATACGCAGTATTTT
j_call: TRBJ2-3
d_call: TRBD2
clone_size: many
v_call: TRBV28

cdr3_aa: CASSQGGKGSYGYTF
cdr3_nt: TGTGCCAGCAGCCAAGGGGGCAAAGGGAGCTATGGCTACACCTTC
j_call: TRBJ1-2
d_call: -
clone_size: many
v_call: TRBV3-1

cdr3_aa: CASMPSGFSYHEQYF
cdr3_nt: TGTGCCAGCATGCCTAGCGGGTTCTCCTACCACGAGCAGTACTTC
j_call: TRBJ2-7
d_call: TRBD2
clone_size: -
v_call: TRBV2

cdr3_aa: CASSFDYFTGELFF
cdr3_nt: TGTGCCAGCAGCTTTGATTATTTCACCGGGGAGCTGTTTTTT
j_call: TRBJ2-2
d_call: -
clone_size: many
v_call: TRBV5-5

cdr3_aa: CASSSNPDMRLSYEQYF
cdr3_nt: TGTGCCAGCAGTTCGAACCCTGACATGCGGCTCTCCTACGAGCAGTACTTC
j_call: TRBJ2-7
d_call: -
clone_size: many
v_call: TRBV12-3/TRBV12-4

cdr3_aa: CASSLAGRSSTDTQYF
cdr3_nt: TGTGCCAGCAGCCTGGCTGGCAGGTCGAGCACAGATACGCAGTATTTT
j_call: TRBJ2-3
d_call: -
clone_size: many
v_call: TRBV7-9

cdr3_aa: CASSPHGSLLEQYF
cdr3_nt: TGCGCCAGCAGCCCCCATGGATCTCTTCTCGAGCAGTACTTC
j_call: TRBJ2-7
d_call: -
clone_size: many
v_call: TRBV5-1

cdr3_aa: CASSRTDNQPQHF
cdr3_nt: TGTGCCAGCAGTAGGACGGACAATCAGCCCCAGCATTTT
j_call: TRBJ1-5
d_call: -
clone_size: many
v_call: TRBV6-1

cdr3_aa: CASSLELETQHF
cdr3_nt: TGTGCCAGCAGCTTAGAGTTGGAGACACAACATTTT
j_call: TRBJ1-5
d_call: -
clone_size: many
v_call: TRBV7-8

cdr3_aa: CASSSTLAGSSYNEQFF
cdr3_nt: TGTGCCAGCAGCTCAACATTAGCGGGAAGCTCCTACAATGAGCAGTTCTTC
j_call: TRBJ2-1
d_call: TRBD2
clone_size: many
v_call: TRBV7-6

cdr3_aa: CASSLGQGAVNIQYF
cdr3_nt: TGTGCCAGCAGCCTCGGACAGGGGGCAGTTAACATTCAGTACTTC
j_call: TRBJ2-4
d_call: TRBD1
clone_size: many
v_call: TRBV12-3/TRBV12-4

cdr3_aa: CASSGGLAGIYNEQFF
cdr3_nt: TGTGCCAGCAGCGGAGGACTAGCCGGAATTTACAATGAGCAGTTCTTC
j_call: TRBJ2-1
d_call: TRBD2
clone_size: many
v_call: TRBV5-6

cdr3_aa: CASSGTGGRETQYF
cdr3_nt: TGTGCCAGCAGTGGCACGGGGGGGCGAGAGACCCAGTACTTC
j_call: TRBJ2-5
d_call: TRBD2
clone_size: -
v_call: TRBV6-1

cdr3_aa: CGSRRGNSYNEQFF
cdr3_nt: TGTGGCAGCAGGCGGGGGAACTCCTACAATGAGCAGTTCTTC
j_call: TRBJ2-1
d_call: TRBD2
clone_size: -
v_call: TRBV2

cdr3_aa: CASSNGFVGF
cdr3_nt: TGCGCCAGCAGTAATGGGTTCGTGGGTTTC
j_call: TRBJ2-6
d_call: -
clone_size: many
v_call: TRBV5-1

cdr3_aa: CASSNPRDLPYEQYF
cdr3_nt: TGTGCCAGCAGCAACCCTCGGGACTTACCCTACGAGCAGTACTTC
j_call: TRBJ2-7
d_call: -
clone_size: many
v_call: TRBV28

cdr3_aa: CASSPGLGQRSYNEQFF
cdr3_nt: TGCGCCAGCAGCCCGGGATTGGGGCAGCGTTCCTACAATGAGCAGTTCTTC
j_call: TRBJ2-1
d_call: -
clone_size: many
v_call: TRBV4-1

cdr3_aa: CASSEYPSGGKNIQYF
cdr3_nt: TGTGCCAGCAGTGAATATCCTAGCGGGGGGAAAAACATTCAGTACTTC
j_call: TRBJ2-4
d_call: TRBD2
clone_size: -
v_call: TRBV25-1

cdr3_aa: CSASILAEDTDTQYF
cdr3_nt: TGCAGTGCAAGCATACTAGCGGAGGACACAGATACGCAGTATTTT
j_call: TRBJ2-3
d_call: TRBD2
clone_size: many
v_call: TRBV20-1

cdr3_aa: CSARGEVGELFF
cdr3_nt: TGCAGTGCTAGAGGGGAGGTCGGGGAGCTGTTTTTT
j_call: TRBJ2-2
d_call: -
clone_size: many
v_call: TRBV20-1

cdr3_aa: CASSLGTGDGYTF
cdr3_nt: TGTGCCAGCAGCCTCGGGACAGGTGATGGCTACACCTTC
j_call: TRBJ1-2
d_call: TRBD1
clone_size: many
v_call: TRBV11-2

cdr3_aa: CASSLAGSGPPGEQYF
cdr3_nt: TGCGCCAGCAGCTTGGCCGGAAGCGGTCCTCCCGGCGAGCAGTACTTC
j_call: TRBJ2-7
d_call: -
clone_size: many
v_call: TRBV5-1

cdr3_aa: CASSLAGAYEQYF
cdr3_nt: TGTGCCAGCAGTTTGGCGGGGGCTTACGAGCAGTACTTC
j_call: TRBJ2-7
d_call: -
clone_size: many
v_call: TRBV12-3/TRBV12-4

cdr3_aa: CASSLVVPGMDEQYF
cdr3_nt: TGTGCCAGCAGCTTAGTAGTCCCGGGGATGGACGAGCAGTACTTC
j_call: TRBJ2-7
d_call: -
clone_size: many
v_call: TRBV7-2

cdr3_aa: CASSKAGQLKNIQYF
cdr3_nt: TGCGCCAGCAGCAAAGCCGGACAGCTGAAAAACATTCAGTACTTC
j_call: TRBJ2-4
d_call: -
clone_size: many
v_call: TRBV4-3

cdr3_aa: CASSLTGGTDTQYF
cdr3_nt: TGTGCCAGCAGCTTGACAGGGGGCACAGATACGCAGTATTTT
j_call: TRBJ2-3
d_call: TRBD1
clone_size: many
v_call: TRBV7-2

cdr3_aa: CASRPTILLAPYEQYF
cdr3_nt: TGTGCCAGCAGGCCGACTATTCTCCTAGCCCCCTACGAGCAGTACTTC
j_call: TRBJ2-7
d_call: -
clone_size: few
v_call: TRBV6-1

cdr3_aa: CSARVGQGAGETQYF
cdr3_nt: TGCAGTGCTAGAGTTGGACAGGGGGCTGGAGAGACCCAGTACTTC
j_call: TRBJ2-5
d_call: TRBD1
clone_size: many
v_call: TRBV20-1